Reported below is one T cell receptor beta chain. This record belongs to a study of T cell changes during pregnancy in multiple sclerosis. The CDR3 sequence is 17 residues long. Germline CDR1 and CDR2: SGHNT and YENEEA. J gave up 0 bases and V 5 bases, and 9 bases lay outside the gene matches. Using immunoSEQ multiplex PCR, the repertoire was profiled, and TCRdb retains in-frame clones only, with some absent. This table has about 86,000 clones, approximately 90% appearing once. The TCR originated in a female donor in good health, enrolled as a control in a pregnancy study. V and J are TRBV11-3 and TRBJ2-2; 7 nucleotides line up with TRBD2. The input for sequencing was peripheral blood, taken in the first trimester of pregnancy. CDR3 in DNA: TGTGCCAGCAGCCCAAACGGACTAGAAGCGAACACCGGGGAGCTGTTTTTT. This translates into CASSPNGLEANTGELFF.